A selection of T cell receptor beta chains follows, all from one sample in a study of blood T cell repertoires in COVID-19. The assay was immunoSEQ multiplex PCR, and TCRdb's table has in-frame clones only and misses some. The sample includes 40,000 to 55,000 clones, approximately 90% of them seen just once. Sequenced input: peripheral blood. Source of these receptors: a man aged 45-65 years with active COVID-19. The CDR3 runs from the conserved cysteine through the conserved F or W. A D gene is named only where the DNA matches it firmly. Rows may omit the clone size; those that give it use once, few, many or a size class.

>TRBV14|TRBJ1-1|.|.
TGTGCCAGCAGCCAAGCATACAAGAACACTGAAGCTTTCTTT
CASSQAYKNTEAFF
>TRBV3-1/TRBV3-2|TRBJ1-2|.|.
TGTGCCAGCAGCCAAGATCGCGGGTTAGGAGGCTACACCTTC
CASSQDRGLGGYTF
>TRBV4-2|TRBJ2-5|TRBD2|.
TGTGCCAGCAGCCCCCAGGGAACTAGCGACCAAGAGACCCAGTACTTC
CASSPQGTSDQETQYF
>TRBV7-2|TRBJ2-1|TRBD2|.
TGTGCCAGCAGCCCTAGCGGGAGTAGGAATGAGCAGTTCTTC
CASSPSGSRNEQFF
>TRBV11-2|TRBJ2-1|.|.
TGTGCCAGCAGCTTCCGGGGGGCGGGCTCCTACAATGAGCAGTTCTTC
CASSFRGAGSYNEQFF
>TRBV5-1|TRBJ2-1|TRBD2|.
TGCGCCAGCAGCTTGTTGGTTAGCGGGGGGGCCGGTTACAATGAGCAGTTCTTC
CASSLLVSGGAGYNEQFF
>TRBV6-2/TRBV6-3|TRBJ2-1|.|.
TGTGCCAGCAGTCTGATCGGGACTTTATACAATGAGCAGTTCTTC
CASSLIGTLYNEQFF
>TRBV23-1|TRBJ2-3|TRBD1|.
TGCGCCAGCAGTCAATCGGTCGGACAGGCCCCCACAGATACGCAGTATTTT
CASSQSVGQAPTDTQYF
>TRBV27|TRBJ2-1|TRBD2|.
TGTGCCAGCAGTCCTGTAGCGGGATCCTACAATGAGCAGTTCTTC
CASSPVAGSYNEQFF
>TRBV3-1/TRBV3-2|TRBJ2-7|TRBD2|.
TGTGCCAGCAGCCAAGATTTTACTAGCGATTCCTACGAGCAGTACTTC
CASSQDFTSDSYEQYF
>TRBV18|TRBJ1-1|.|.
TGTGCCAGCTCACCCCTTGGAGGGGTAGGTACTGAAGCTTTCTTT
CASSPLGGVGTEAFF
>TRBV3-1/TRBV3-2|TRBJ2-3|.|once
TGTGCCAGCAGCCCAGGGCCAACGGATACGCAGTATTTT
CASSPGPTDTQYF
>TRBV5-5|TRBJ2-1|TRBD2|.
TGTGCCAGCAGCTTGCTCGGGACTAGCGGGATGAGCTCCTACAATGAGCAGTTCTTC
CASSLLGTSGMSSYNEQFF
>TRBV28|TRBJ2-2|TRBD2|.
TGTGCCAGCATAAGCGCGGGAGCCACCGGGGAGCTGTTTTTT
CASISAGATGELFF
>TRBV30|TRBJ2-7|TRBD2|.
TGTGCCTGGAGTGTGGCCGGGGGGGAGCAGTACTTC
CAWSVAGGEQYF
>TRBV15|TRBJ2-1|TRBD1|.
TGTGCCACCAGCAGAGATCCAGGGGGCAATGAGCAGTTCTTC
CATSRDPGGNEQFF
>TRBV6-4|TRBJ2-2|TRBD2|.
TGTGCCAGCAGTGATCTGGGACTAGCGGGGGGAATGAACACCGGGGAGCTGTTTTTT
CASSDLGLAGGMNTGELFF
>TRBV6-5|TRBJ1-2|TRBD1|.
TGTGCCAGCAGTTATCGGACAGGGGAAGTGGACTATGGCTACACCTTC
CASSYRTGEVDYGYTF
>TRBV14|TRBJ2-2|TRBD2|.
TGTGCCAGCAGCCAAGTCCTAACGGGACTAGTCCCCGGGGAGCTGTTTTTT
CASSQVLTGLVPGELFF
>TRBV14|TRBJ2-1|TRBD2|.
TGTGCCAGCAGCCAAGATTGGGGGGAGGGCCCCAATGAGCAGTTCTTC
CASSQDWGEGPNEQFF
>TRBV9|TRBJ2-3|.|.
TGTGCCAGCAGCGGTAACACAGATACGCAGTATTTT
CASSGNTDTQYF
>TRBV5-4|TRBJ2-5|TRBD2|.
TGTGCCAGCAGAGCAGCGGGAATAGCGGGAGGTGGTGTAGAGACCCAGTACTTC
CASRAAGIAGGGVETQYF
>TRBV2|TRBJ1-6|TRBD1|.
TGTGCCAGCAGCGGACAGGGGTATAATTCACCCCTCCACTTT
CASSGQGYNSPLHF
>TRBV9|TRBJ1-3|TRBD1|.
TGTGCCAGCAGCGTAGCCGGGACAGCTGGAAACACCATATATTTT
CASSVAGTAGNTIYF
>TRBV12-5|TRBJ1-1|.|.
TGTGCTAGTGGCCCTGATAAGGGGACATATACTGAAGCTTTCTTT
CASGPDKGTYTEAFF
>TRBV18|TRBJ1-1|TRBD1|.
TGTGCCAGCTCACCAAGGTCAGGGGGCCGGAACACTGAAGCTTTCTTT
CASSPRSGGRNTEAFF
>TRBV28|TRBJ1-1|.|.
TGTGCCAGCAGCTTTATGAACACTGAAGCTTTCTTT
CASSFMNTEAFF
>TRBV30|TRBJ2-5|.|.
TGTGCCTGGGGGGGGCAGGGCCAAGAGACCCAGTACTTC
CAWGGQGQETQYF
>TRBV19|TRBJ2-3|.|.
TGTGCCAGTAGTATAGCGGGGGGCCAGGATACGCAGTATTTT
CASSIAGGQDTQYF
>TRBV19|TRBJ2-3|TRBD2|.
TGTGCCAGTAGTTCTTTTGCCGGGACTAGCGTTTTCCCACTCTATTTT
CASSSFAGTSVFPLYF
>TRBV5-1|TRBJ2-5|TRBD2|.
TGCGCCAGCATGGCGGGGGGGCCCCAAGAGACCCAGTACTTC
CASMAGGPQETQYF
>TRBV3-1/TRBV3-2|TRBJ2-3|.|.
TGTGCCAGCAGCCAGGGGTTCGGAGCGGATAACACAGATACGCAGTATTTT
CASSQGFGADNTDTQYF
>TRBV5-4|TRBJ2-3|.|.
TGTGCCAGCAGCAAATCAGCGGTCCGCACAGATACGCAGTATTTT
CASSKSAVRTDTQYF
>TRBV27|TRBJ1-5|TRBD1|.
TGTGCCAGCAGTCCACAGGGGCTAAGTCAGCCCCAGCATTTT
CASSPQGLSQPQHF
>TRBV19|TRBJ2-5|.|.
TGTGCCAGTAGTGGGGCAGCCTTCCAAGAGACCCAGTACTTC
CASSGAAFQETQYF
>TRBV19|TRBJ2-7|TRBD1|.
TGTGCCAGTAGTTCCTTGACAGGGGGCTTCTACGAGCAGTACTTC
CASSSLTGGFYEQYF
>TRBV24-1|TRBJ2-2|TRBD1|few
TGTGCCACCAGGGGACAGGGTCGATCCGGGGAGCTGTTTTTT
CATRGQGRSGELFF
>TRBV5-1|TRBJ1-1|.|.
TGCGCCAGCATTTACGGCGGTGAAGCTTTCTTT
CASIYGGEAFF
>TRBV5-1|TRBJ2-5|.|.
TGCGCCAGCAGCTTGGAGGCCAGGGGCTGGGAGACCCAGTACTTC
CASSLEARGWETQYF
>TRBV12-3/TRBV12-4|TRBJ2-3|TRBD1|.
TGTGCCAGCAGTTTCAGGGGGCCGGATACGCAGTATTTT
CASSFRGPDTQYF
>TRBV2|TRBJ2-7|.|.
TGTGCCAGCAGGGATACTATGTTGCGGGACGCGGCCTACGAGCAGTACTTC
CASRDTMLRDAAYEQYF
>TRBV6-5|TRBJ2-3|TRBD1|.
TGTGCCAGCAGTTACGGGACAGGGAGTCCAGATACGCAGTATTTT
CASSYGTGSPDTQYF
>TRBV7-6|TRBJ2-7|.|.
TGTGCCAGCAGCTTAGACAGGGTCTCCTACGAGCAGTACTTC
CASSLDRVSYEQYF
>TRBV6-5|TRBJ1-1|TRBD1|few
TGTGCCAGCAGTCGAGACAGGGAGGCCACTGAAGCTTTCTTT
CASSRDREATEAFF
>TRBV2|TRBJ2-3|.|large
TGTGCCAGCAGTCGGGGACTCCTATCCGATACGCAGTATTTT
CASSRGLLSDTQYF
>TRBV15|TRBJ2-7|TRBD1|.
TGTGCCACCAGCAGAGATTACGAGGGACAGGGGGCTGGCGAGCAGTACTTC
CATSRDYEGQGAGEQYF
>TRBV5-6|TRBJ1-2|.|.
TGTGCCAGCAGCGTGAGGGCTGAGACTAACTATGGCTACACCTTC
CASSVRAETNYGYTF
>TRBV10-3|TRBJ2-3|TRBD2|.
TGTGCCATCAGTGACCCGAGTCGCGGGGGGGGGCTTTCAGATACGCAGTATTTT
CAISDPSRGGGLSDTQYF
>TRBV7-6|TRBJ2-7|TRBD1|.
TGTGCCAGCAGCCGACAGGGGGCGAGCTCCTACGAGCAGTACTTC
CASSRQGASSYEQYF
>TRBV28|TRBJ1-5|.|.
TGTGCCAGCAGTTTATTAGGCGGACAGTTCAATCAGCCCCAGCATTTT
CASSLLGGQFNQPQHF
>TRBV12-3/TRBV12-4|TRBJ2-7|TRBD1|.
TGTGCCAGCAGTTCGGGACAGGGGTACGAGCAGTACTTC
CASSSGQGYEQYF
>TRBV7-8|TRBJ2-5|.|.
TGTGCCAGCAGCCCAGGGGGGAGAGGAGAGACCCAGTACTTC
CASSPGGRGETQYF
>TRBV5-1|TRBJ2-7|TRBD1|.
TGCGCCAGCAGCTTCTCCGGGACAGGGGGCTACGAGCAGTACTTC
CASSFSGTGGYEQYF
>TRBV6-5|TRBJ1-6|.|.
TGTGCCGCCCGGCGGGGGGCCTATAATTCACCCCTCCACTTT
CAARRGAYNSPLHF
>TRBV6-2/TRBV6-3|TRBJ1-1|.|.
TGTGCCAGCAGGCCTGGGAGGGCAGCATTGAACACTGAAGCTTTCTTT
CASRPGRAALNTEAFF
>TRBV3-1/TRBV3-2|TRBJ2-5|TRBD2|.
TGTGCCAGCAGCCAGCTAGCGGGAGCAGAGGAGACCCAGTACTTC
CASSQLAGAEETQYF
>TRBV5-1|TRBJ1-4|.|.
TGCGCCAGCAGCTTTCAGGGGACGTCGAGTGAAAAACTGTTTTTT
CASSFQGTSSEKLFF
>TRBV18|TRBJ2-1|.|.
TGTGCCAGCTCCCCAGGGGCGGAATCCTACAATGAGCAGTTCTTC
CASSPGAESYNEQFF
>TRBV9|TRBJ1-2|TRBD1|.
TGTGCCAGCAGCGTAGTAGTTGGGACAGGGGGCTCCGGCTACACCTTC
CASSVVVGTGGSGYTF